These 17 T cell receptor beta chains were all obtained from the same sample, sequenced in a study of cytomegalovirus exposure and HLA in healthy donors. PCR amplification relied on 60 Vbeta primers (plus 13 Jbeta primers). Some clones are missing from TCRdb's copy, which holds only in-frame ones; the method was immunoSEQ multiplex PCR. The table lists about 64,000 clones, around 78% of them singletons. Sample: PBMCs. Receptors were obtained from a man between 18 and 29 years old in good health and CMV-seropositive.

This clone was detected a few times. The chain links TRBV27 to TRBJ1-1, with TRBD1 as a possible D gene (5 bases). V was cut by 3 bases and J by 1 base, with 9 bases left in between. This CDR3 is 14 amino acids long. Germline CDR1 MNHEY, CDR2 SMNVEV (reference sequence). The CDR3 DNA reads TGTGCCAGCAGTTTTAACAGGCAGAACACTGAAGCTTTCTTT. Translation gives CASSFNRQNTEAFF.

This clone was observed a handful of times. V gene TRBV14 combines with J gene TRBJ2-7; D might be TRBD1 (6 bases). V lost 1 base, J lost 6 bases, and 10 bases lay in between. CDR1 is SGHDN and CDR2 is FVKESK in the germline V gene. The CDR3 is 13 residues long. CDR3 DNA: TGTGCCAGCAGCCAAGCACAGGGAACCGAGCAGTACTTC. Translation: CASSQAQGTEQYF.

The J gene is TRBJ1-5, the V gene TRBV11-2, with D possibly being TRBD1 (5 bases). The ends were cut back, 1 base at V and 6 bases at J, with 13 bases in the middle. The germline V gene has CDR1 SGHAT and CDR2 FQNNGV. This CDR3 contains 15 residues. CDR3 sequence reads: CASSLVGTGGQPQHF. The CDR3 DNA sequence: TGTGCCAGCAGCTTAGTAGGGACGGGAGGTCAGCCCCAGCATTTT.

This sequence joins TRBV6-5 and TRBJ1-5, with D possibly being TRBD1 (6 bases). This CDR3 comprises 14 residues. Trimming cost V 3 bases and J 3 bases, with 9 bases left between them. The germline CDR1 and CDR2 sequences are MNHEY and SVGAGI. CDR3 loop: CASSYGGANQPQHF. For the CDR3, the DNA is TGTGCCAGCAGTTATGGGGGGGCCAATCAGCCCCAGCATTTT.

This chain connects TRBV20-1 to TRBJ1-1, with D tentatively TRBD1 (6 bases). Looked up from germline, CDR1 is DFQATT and CDR2 is SNEGSKA (reference sequence). V was pared by 8 bases and J by 6 bases, with 13 bases between. CDR3 length: 11 residues. The CDR3 reads CSPHREAEAFF. CDR3 in DNA: TGCAGTCCCCACAGGGAAGCTGAAGCTTTCTTT.

This chain connects TRBV18 to TRBJ1-5; TRBD1 matches at 7 bases. V dropped 5 bases and J dropped 4; count of bases not matched to a gene: 5. This CDR3 spans 14 amino acids. From germline, CDR1 is KGHSH and CDR2 LQKENI. The CDR3 DNA follows: TGTGCCAGCTCATCGACAGGGCAGAATCAGCCCCAGCATTTT. Its translation is CASSSTGQNQPQHF.

The chain is built from TRBV29-1 and TRBJ1-2; D remains ambiguous. The germline V gene encodes CDR1 SQVTM and CDR2 ANQGSEA. The CDR3 consists of 15 residues. V was cut by 0 bases and J by 4 bases, with 15 bases left in between. CDR3 region: CSVEDDLGSLYGYTF. In DNA form, the CDR3 reads TGCAGCGTTGAAGATGATCTGGGCAGCCTCTATGGCTACACCTTC.

The chain has TRBV7-7 and TRBJ2-1; TRBD1 aligns across 7 bases. The CDR3 contains 13 residues. Germline CDR1 is SSHAT and CDR2 is FNYEAQ (reference sequence). With V trimmed by 5 bases and J by 6 bases, 4 bases remained unmatched. CDR3 DNA: TGTGCCAGCAGCACAGGGGCGCGCAATGAGCAGTTCTTC. This gives the protein CASSTGARNEQFF.

This rearrangement joins TRBV7-6 to TRBJ2-1, with 9 bases that match TRBD1. The CDR3 runs to 14 residues. Germline CDR1 SGHVS, CDR2 FNYEAQ. V trimming: 4 bases; J trimming: 7 bases; junction bases outside the gene matches: 5. The CDR3 DNA reads as TGTGCCAGCAGCTCACCGGGACAGGGTAATGAGCAGTTCTTC. Its translation is CASSSPGQGNEQFF.

The V gene is TRBV6-5, the J gene TRBJ1-2, with no clear D. The germline CDR1 and CDR2 sequences are MNHEY and SVGAGI. The CDR3 extends over 13 amino acids. The germline V and J ends were trimmed by 2 bases and 2 bases, with 6 bases remaining between them. CDR3 loop: CASSYNENYGYTF. In nucleotides, the CDR3 is TGTGCCAGCAGTTACAATGAGAACTATGGCTACACCTTC.

The CDR3 spells CAWTQGAGNQPQHF. In DNA form, the CDR3 reads TGTGCCTGGACCCAGGGGGCAGGGAATCAGCCCCAGCATTTT. The chain combines TRBV30 with TRBJ1-5, with 8 bases lining up with TRBD1. With 4 bases clipped from V and 4 bases from J, the junction kept 6 bases outside the gene matches. The germline CDR1 and CDR2 sequences are GTSNPN and SVGIG (reference sequence). The CDR3 covers 14 residues.

Here the CDR3 reads CASSRQGEGNTIYF. For the CDR3, the DNA is TGTGCCAGCAGTAGACAGGGAGAGGGAAACACCATATATTTT. The chain combines TRBV2 with TRBJ1-3; 7 nucleotides align to TRBD1. Losses at the gene ends were 5 bases for V and 4 bases for J; bases not matched to a gene: 5. The CDR3 is 14 residues long. Germline values: CDR1 SNHLY, CDR2 FYNNEI.

The J gene is TRBJ2-7, the V gene TRBV5-1; D may be TRBD1 (5 bases). V lost 3 bases to trimming and J lost 6 bases, with 16 bases between them. CDR1 and CDR2 (germline): SGHRS, YFSETQ. CDR3 length equals 14 residues. This CDR3 is CASSWQQEATEQYF. For the CDR3, the DNA is TGCGCCAGCAGCTGGCAACAGGAAGCGACCGAGCAGTACTTC.

The CDR3 DNA follows: TGTGCCTGGAGTGTACCCCCGTATAGCGGGAGCACAGATACGCAGTATTTT. The encoded protein is CAWSVPPYSGSTDTQYF. The chain uses TRBV30 and TRBJ2-3, with TRBD2 matching 7 bases. J gave up 0 bases and V 0 bases, and 9 bases lay outside the gene matches. Germline V lookup: CDR1 GTSNPN, CDR2 SVGIG (reference sequence). The CDR3 covers 17 residues.

This clone was seen more than once but under ten times. This sequence joins TRBV21-1 and TRBJ2-2; the table's TRBD2 call for D was not verified on the DNA. TRBV21-1 represents a pseudogene. This CDR3 contains 17 residues. CDR3 DNA sequence: TGTGCCAGCACCCTTCCTAGCGGGGGCCTGAACACCGGGGAGCTGTTTTTT. Its protein product is CASTLPSGGLNTGELFF.

The genes are TRBV7-8 and TRBJ1-5, with TRBD1 identical over 7 bases. After removal of 5 bases from V and 8 bases from J, the junction contained 6 bases not matched to a gene. The CDR3 runs 13 residues. Germline loops: CDR1 SGHVS, CDR2 FQNEAQ. CDR3 DNA sequence: TGTGCCAGCAGCGGAGGAGGGGGCAAGCCCCAGCATTTT. Translated: CASSGGGGKPQHF.

A remark on this clone: Other nucleotide sequences in the sample specify the same CDR3. The rearrangement joins TRBV5-1 to TRBJ1-1, with 10 bases aligning to TRBD1. The germline gives CDR1 SGHRS, CDR2 YFSETQ. With V trimmed by 5 bases and J by 1 base, 2 bases remained unmatched. There are 14 residues in the CDR3. In nucleotides, the CDR3 is TGCGCCAGCAGTTGGACAGGGGGGAACACTGAAGCTTTCTTT. It translates to CASSWTGGNTEAFF.